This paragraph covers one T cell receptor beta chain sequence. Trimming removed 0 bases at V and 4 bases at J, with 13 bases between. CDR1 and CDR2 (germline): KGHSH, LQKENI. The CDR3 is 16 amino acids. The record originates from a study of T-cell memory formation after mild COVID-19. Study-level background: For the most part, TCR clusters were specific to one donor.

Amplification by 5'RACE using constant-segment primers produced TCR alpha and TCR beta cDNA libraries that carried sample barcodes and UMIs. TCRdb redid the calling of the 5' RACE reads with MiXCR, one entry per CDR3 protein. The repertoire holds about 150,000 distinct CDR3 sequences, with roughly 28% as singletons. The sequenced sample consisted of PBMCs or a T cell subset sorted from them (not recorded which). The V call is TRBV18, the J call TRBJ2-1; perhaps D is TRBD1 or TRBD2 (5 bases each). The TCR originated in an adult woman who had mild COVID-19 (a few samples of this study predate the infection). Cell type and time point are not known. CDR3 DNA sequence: TGTGCCAGCTCACCACCAGGCGTCTGGGGGTACAATGAGCAGTTCTTC. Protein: CASSPPGVWGYNEQFF.